This T cell receptor (beta chain) originates from a study of radiotherapy plus CTLA-4 blockade in lung cancer. Study-level background: The study recorded objective responses in 15% to 20% of patients and disease control in about 31%. Study observations and caveats: Following radiotherapy plus ipilimumab, tumor-derived TCR clones expanded in the blood. Response, reportedly, was best predicted by interferon-beta along with early blood T cell clone dynamics.

V gave up 4 bases and J gave up 1 base; unmatched junction bases: 4. Germline lookup yields CDR1 SGHRS and CDR2 YFSETQ. The CDR3 consists of 17 residues. In regard to this clone: Its antigen is as yet unknown.

Patients had chemo-refractory metastatic non-small-cell lung cancer and received focal radiation plus CTLA-4 blockade that used ipilimumab. Produced via immunoSEQ multiplex PCR; TCRdb's table is partial and in-frame only. The sample shows about 54,000 clones, 79% of them seen only once. The chain joins TRBV5-1 to TRBJ2-3, with 15 bases fitting TRBD2. This receptor was identified in a human donor with non-small cell lung cancer who had a partial response to radiotherapy plus ipilimumab. The specimen comprised peripheral blood, sampled from a patient treated with radiotherapy plus ipilimumab. The CDR3 is CASSNGLAGGGTDTQYF. DNA of the CDR3: TGCGCCAGCAGCAACGGACTAGCGGGGGGGGGCACAGATACGCAGTATTTT. The variable domain in full, completed from reference TRBV5-1 and TRBJ2-3, reads KAGVTQTPRYLIKTRGQQVTLSCSPISGHRSVSWYQQTPGQGLQFLFEYFSETQRNKGNFPGRFSGRQFSNSRSEMNVSTLELGDSALYLCASSNGLAGGGTDTQYFGPGTRLTVL.